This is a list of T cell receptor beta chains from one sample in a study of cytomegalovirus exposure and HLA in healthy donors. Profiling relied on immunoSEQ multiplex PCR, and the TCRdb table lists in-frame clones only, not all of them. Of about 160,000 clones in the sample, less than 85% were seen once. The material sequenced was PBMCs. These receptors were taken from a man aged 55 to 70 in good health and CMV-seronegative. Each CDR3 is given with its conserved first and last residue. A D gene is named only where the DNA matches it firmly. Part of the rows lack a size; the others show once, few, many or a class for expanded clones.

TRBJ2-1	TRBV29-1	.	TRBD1	TGCAGCGTTCACAGGGGGCGCCCCGAGCAGTTCTTC	CSVHRGRPEQFF
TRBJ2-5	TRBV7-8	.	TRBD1	TGTGCCAGCAGCGTAATCAGGGGGCCTCAAGAGACCCAGTACTTC	CASSVIRGPQETQYF
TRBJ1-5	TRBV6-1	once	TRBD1	TGTGCCAGCAGTCCGACAGGGGGCGGACTCCAGCCCCAGCATTTT	CASSPTGGGLQPQHF
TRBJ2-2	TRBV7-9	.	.	TGTTCCAGCAGCCCAGTGGGAGATTGGGTCACCGGGGAGCTGTTTTTT	CSSSPVGDWVTGELFF
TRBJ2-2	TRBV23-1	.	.	TGCGCCAGCCACTCAGGGTCCGGGGAGCTGTTTTTT	CASHSGSGELFF
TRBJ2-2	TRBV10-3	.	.	TGTGCCATCAGTGAGAACAGGGTTACCGGGGAGCTGTTTTTT	CAISENRVTGELFF
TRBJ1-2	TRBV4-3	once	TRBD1	TGCGCCAGCAGCCAAGATTTACTGACAGGGGTGTATGGCTACACCTTC	CASSQDLLTGVYGYTF
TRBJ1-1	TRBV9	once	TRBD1	TGTGCCAGCAGCCCTCGTGGGACAGGGCTCATGAACACTGAAGCTTTCTTT	CASSPRGTGLMNTEAFF
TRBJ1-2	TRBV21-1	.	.	TGTGCCAGCAGAAGGAAGGGGGTATCCTATGGCTACACCTTC	CASRRKGVSYGYTF
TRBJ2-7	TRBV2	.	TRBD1	TGTGCCAGCAGTGACGGACAGGGGGCTACTTACGAGCAGTACTTC	CASSDGQGATYEQYF
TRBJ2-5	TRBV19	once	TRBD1	TGTGCCAGTAGTGGAGGACAGGGGGCGAGGGAGACCCAGTACTTC	CASSGGQGARETQYF
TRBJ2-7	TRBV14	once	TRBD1	TGTGCCAGCAGCCTCCCCCTGGACAGGGGAAATCCCTACGAGCAGTACTTC	CASSLPLDRGNPYEQYF
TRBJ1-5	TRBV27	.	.	TGTGCCAGCAGCCCACATGGAGGATTTCAGCCCCAGCATTTT	CASSPHGGFQPQHF
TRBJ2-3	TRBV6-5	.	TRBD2	TGTGCCAGCAGTTATCGGCGGGGGTCGGATACGCAGTATTTT	CASSYRRGSDTQYF
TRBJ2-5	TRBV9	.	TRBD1	TGTGCCAGCAGCGCCGGGTCGGGACAGGGGGGAGAGACCCAGTACTTC	CASSAGSGQGGETQYF
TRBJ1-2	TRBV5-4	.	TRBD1	TGTGCCAGCAGCACGGGGACAGCTCGGACTAACTATGGCTACACCTTC	CASSTGTARTNYGYTF
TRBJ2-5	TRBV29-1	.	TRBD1	TGCAGCGTTCGAAAGGGGGCCCGGGAGACCCAGTACTTC	CSVRKGARETQYF
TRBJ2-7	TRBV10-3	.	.	TGTGCCATCAGTATCGGGGAACGGTACGAGCAGTACTTC	CAISIGERYEQYF
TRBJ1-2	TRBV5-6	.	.	TGTGCCAGCAGCAATGACAGGATCTATGGCTACACCTTC	CASSNDRIYGYTF
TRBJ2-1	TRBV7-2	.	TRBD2	TGTGCCAGCAGCTTAGCTGGTGCTAGCGGGTGGAATGAGCAGTTCTTC	CASSLAGASGWNEQFF
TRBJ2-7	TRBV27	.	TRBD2	TGTGCGACGGGCGGGAGAAATTACGAGCAGTACTTC	CATGGRNYEQYF
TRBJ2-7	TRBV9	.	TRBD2	TGTGCCAGCAGCGTAGAAATTAGCGGGGGGAACGAGCAGTACTTC	CASSVEISGGNEQYF
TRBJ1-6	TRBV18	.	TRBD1	TGTGCCAGCTCACCGGACAGGGATTCACCCCTCCACTTT	CASSPDRDSPLHF
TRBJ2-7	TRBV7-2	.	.	TGTGCCAGCAGCTTATTGCACGGCTCCTACGAGCAGTACTTC	CASSLLHGSYEQYF